This T cell receptor (beta chain) was obtained from a study of T cells in Graves' hyperthyroidism and ophthalmopathy. Overall study results and limits: Ophthalmopathy cases were set apart from stable hyperthyroidism by a 13 V-J model.

Amplification of TCR beta CDR3 regions used RNA as the template. TCR CDR3 regions were first amplified by RT-PCR with HTBI primers. TCRdb processed the multiplex PCR reads anew with MiXCR; each CDR3 protein has one entry. The sample carries around 240,000 distinct CDR3 sequences, approximately 15% recorded once. Each diagnosis was grounded in clinical symptoms, serum thyroxine and TRAb, thyroid ultrasound, and orbital computed tomography. This clonotype was seen repeatedly, ten times or more. The antigen remains unidentified. The sequenced material came from blood. This receptor was identified in a woman aged 40-49 years with Graves' hyperthyroidism that later progressed to Graves' ophthalmopathy.

This CDR3 is CASSPESSGNTIYF. The CDR3 DNA follows: TGTGCCAGCAGCCCGGAGTCCTCTGGAAACACCATATATTTT. The J gene is TRBJ1-3, the V gene TRBV3-1; D gene unclear. The germline V and J ends were trimmed by 4 bases and 0 bases, with 7 bases remaining between them. This CDR3 is 14 amino acids long. Germline CDR1 and CDR2: LGHDT and YNNKEL (reference sequence).